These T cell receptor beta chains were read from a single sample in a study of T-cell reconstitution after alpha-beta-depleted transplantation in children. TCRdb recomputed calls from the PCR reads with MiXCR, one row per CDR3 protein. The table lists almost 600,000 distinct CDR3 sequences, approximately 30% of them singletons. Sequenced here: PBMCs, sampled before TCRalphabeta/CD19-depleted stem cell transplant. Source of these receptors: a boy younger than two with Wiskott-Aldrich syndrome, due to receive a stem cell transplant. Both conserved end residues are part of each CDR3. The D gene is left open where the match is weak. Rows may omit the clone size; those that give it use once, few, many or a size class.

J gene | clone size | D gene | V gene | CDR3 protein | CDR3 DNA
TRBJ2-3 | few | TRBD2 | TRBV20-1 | CSALGGRRTSGTDTQYF | TGCAGTGCCCTGGGCGGCCGCCGGACTAGCGGCACAGATACGCAGTATTTT
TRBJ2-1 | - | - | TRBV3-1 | CASSQAPGAMYNEQFF | TGTGCCAGCAGCCAAGCGCCAGGGGCGATGTACAATGAGCAGTTCTTC
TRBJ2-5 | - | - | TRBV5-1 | CASSLGAGLETQYF | TGCGCCAGCAGCTTGGGAGCGGGCTTGGAGACCCAGTACTTC
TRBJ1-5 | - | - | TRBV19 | CASSIGRAQPQHF | TGTGCCAGTAGTATCGGCAGGGCTCAGCCCCAGCATTTT
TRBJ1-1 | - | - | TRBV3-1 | CASTRMGTEAFF | TGTGCCAGCACTAGGATGGGGACTGAAGCTTTCTTT
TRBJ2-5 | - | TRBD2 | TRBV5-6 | CASSLLTSDRETQYF | TGTGCCAGCAGCTTGTTGACTAGCGATAGGGAGACCCAGTACTTC
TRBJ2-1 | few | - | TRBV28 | CASTPQGRSMSNEQFF | TGTGCCAGCACCCCGCAGGGCAGATCCATGTCCAATGAGCAGTTCTTC
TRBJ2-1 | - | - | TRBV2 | CASKGRGDNEQFF | TGTGCCAGCAAGGGTCGAGGAGACAATGAGCAGTTCTTC
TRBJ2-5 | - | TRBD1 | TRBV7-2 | CASSLAVGQGGETQYF | TGTGCCAGCAGCTTAGCCGTTGGACAGGGGGGTGAGACCCAGTACTTC
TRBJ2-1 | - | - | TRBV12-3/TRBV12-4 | CASSFRPGEQFF | TGTGCCAGCAGTTTTCGGCCGGGCGAGCAGTTCTTC
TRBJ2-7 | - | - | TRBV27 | CASSFHRDATYEQYF | TGTGCCAGCAGTTTCCACCGGGACGCTACCTACGAGCAGTACTTC
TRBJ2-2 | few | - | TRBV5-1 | CASSPSSVARELFF | TGCGCCAGCAGCCCAAGTTCAGTAGCGAGGGAGCTGTTTTTT
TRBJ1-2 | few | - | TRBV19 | CASSSGSLGGHGYTF | TGTGCCAGTAGTTCAGGGAGCCTTGGCGGTCACGGCTACACCTTC
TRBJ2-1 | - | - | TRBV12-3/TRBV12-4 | CASVLGYSSSYNEQFF | TGTGCCAGCGTCCTGGGGTACAGTAGCTCCTACAATGAGCAGTTCTTC
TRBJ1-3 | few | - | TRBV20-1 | CSAKGHGNTIYF | TGCAGTGCGAAGGGGCACGGAAACACCATATATTTT
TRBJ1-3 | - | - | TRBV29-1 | CSVVITGNTIYF | TGCAGCGTTGTTATTACTGGAAACACCATATATTTT
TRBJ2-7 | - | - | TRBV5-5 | CASSLVAEPVEQYF | TGTGCCAGCAGCTTGGTCGCGGAGCCGGTCGAGCAGTACTTC
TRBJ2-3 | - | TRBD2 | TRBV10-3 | CAISVGLAVTDTQYF | TGTGCCATCAGCGTAGGACTAGCAGTTACAGATACGCAGTATTTT